This TCR beta chain came from a study of cytomegalovirus exposure and HLA in healthy donors. At the level of the study: T cells numbering about 180 million yielded some 100 million unique TCR beta sequences in an earlier analysis.

The CDR3 loop spans 15 amino acids. Germline V gene lookup returns CDR1 LNHDA and CDR2 SQIVND (reference sequence). Between the trimmed V and J ends, which lost 6 bases and 2 bases, there was a span of 17 bases. The PCR made use of 60 Vbeta and 13 Jbeta primers. TCRdb's copy holds only in-frame clones and misses some; the assay was immunoSEQ multiplex PCR. The table shows under 200,000 clones, with around 79% occurring only once. The chain uses TRBV19 and TRBJ2-7; weak D call: TRBD2 (5 bases). This receptor was obtained from a woman in her 30s in good health and CMV-seropositive. Material: PBMCs. CDR3 DNA: TGTGCCAGTAGCAGTCAGGCGTCGAGGGCCTACGAGCAGTACTTC. This translates into CASSSQASRAYEQYF.